These 9 T cell receptor beta chains came from one sample sequenced in a study of early stage breast cancer tumors. Clones were read by immunoSEQ multiplex PCR, and TCRdb kept only the in-frame ones, dropping some. This table holds about 53,000 clones, approximately 90% found once. Sequencing was performed on blood. These receptors were collected from a person between 70 and 80 years old with breast cancer.

Turning to this clone: A junction end diverges from the germline sequence, so it may reflect a read error. The chain joins TRBV19 to TRBJ1-3, with TRBD1 matching over 7 bases. CDR1 LNHDA and CDR2 SQIVND come from the germline V gene (reference sequence). The CDR3 extends over 15 amino acids. In DNA form, the CDR3 reads TGTGCCAGTAGTATCGGGACAGCACCTGGAGACACCATATATTTT. This encodes CASSIGTAPGDTIYF. Supplemented by reference TRBV19 and TRBJ1-3, the full variable domain reads DGGITQSPKYLFRKEGQNVTLSCEQNLNHDAMYWYRQDPGQGLRLIYYSQIVNDFQKGDIAEGYSVSREKKESFPLTVTSAQKNPTAFYLCASSIGTAPGDTIYFGEGSWLTVV.

The chain is built from TRBV19 and TRBJ2-1, with 7 bases matching TRBD2. The germline V gene has CDR1 LNHDA and CDR2 SQIVND (reference sequence). Trimming at V came to 6 bases and at J to 2 bases, leaving 7 bases not matched to a gene. The CDR3 length is 15 residues. The CDR3 sequence: CASRSTAGAYNEQFF. Written as DNA, the CDR3 is TGTGCCAGTAGGTCCACGGCGGGGGCCTACAATGAGCAGTTCTTC.

The J gene is TRBJ2-7, the V gene TRBV5-1; 12 nucleotides match TRBD2. From germline, CDR1 is SGHRS and CDR2 YFSETQ. This CDR3 contains 17 residues. The V and J ends lost 0 bases and 7 bases, in that order; junction bases with no gene match: 11. The CDR3 DNA reads TGCGCCAGCAGCTTGGAACTCCCTAGCGGGAGGGCTTGGGAGCAGTACTTC. Its translation is CASSLELPSGRAWEQYF.

This clone was observed once. This chain uses TRBV2 with TRBJ1-1; D perhaps matches TRBD1 (5 bases). Trimming cost V 8 bases and J 3 bases, with 19 bases left between them. Germline V gene data show CDR1 as SNHLY and CDR2 as FYNNEI. The CDR3 length is 15 residues. The CDR3 sequence: CASGGGVMSHTEAFF. The CDR3 DNA is TGTGCCAGCGGGGGAGGGGTGATGTCGCACACTGAAGCTTTCTTT.

V gene TRBV27 combines with J gene TRBJ1-1; D might be TRBD1 (5 bases). V lost 0 bases and J lost 0, with 8 bases in between. CDR1 MNHEY and CDR2 SMNVEV come from the germline V gene (reference sequence). This CDR3 is 15 amino acids long. Written as DNA, the CDR3 is TGTGCCAGCAGTTTATCCCCGACAGTGAACACTGAAGCTTTCTTT. The encoded protein is CASSLSPTVNTEAFF.

The V and J genes are TRBV18 and TRBJ2-3; 8 nucleotides match TRBD2. V was clipped by 1 base and J by 5 bases; unmatched bases: 11. The CDR3 has 17 residues. Germline CDR1 KGHSH, CDR2 LQKENI. In DNA, the CDR3 is TGTGCCAGCTCACCACTTATTCTTGCGGGGGGAAGAGATACGCAGTATTTT. Translated, it gives CASSPLILAGGRDTQYF.

CDR3 in amino acids: CASSIARGSLNTEAFF. DNA of the CDR3: TGTGCCAGTAGTATCGCCAGGGGGTCCTTGAACACTGAAGCTTTCTTT. This chain uses TRBV19 with TRBJ1-1; the match to TRBD1 covers 7 bases. V gave up 3 bases and J gave up 0 bases; unmatched junction bases: 7. The CDR3 totals 16 residues. The V gene's germline CDR1 is LNHDA and CDR2 SQIVND (reference sequence). Variable domain in full (rest from reference TRBV19 and TRBJ1-1): DGGITQSPKYLFRKEGQNVTLSCEQNLNHDAMYWYRQDPGQGLRLIYYSQIVNDFQKGDIAEGYSVSREKKESFPLTVTSAQKNPTAFYLCASSIARGSLNTEAFFGQGTRLTVV.

The rearrangement joins TRBV29-1 to TRBJ1-4; 9 bases map to TRBD1. The CDR3 length is 13 residues. The germline gives CDR1 SQVTM, CDR2 ANQGSEA. J lost 8 bases, V lost 7 bases, and 8 bases had no gene match. In DNA, the CDR3 is TGCAGCGCTACAGGGGGCATTGGCGAAAAACTGTTTTTT. Translated: CSATGGIGEKLFF.

This clone appeared once. The gene calls are TRBV6-6 and TRBJ1-1, with TRBD1 matching over 7 bases. CDR3 length: 15 amino acids. The V and J ends lost 3 bases and 5 bases, in that order; junction bases with no gene match: 9. CDR1 and CDR2 from the germline V gene are MNHNY and SVGAGI (reference sequence). The CDR3 spells CASSYPRQGGTEAFF. The CDR3 DNA sequence: TGTGCCAGCAGTTATCCTCGACAGGGTGGGACTGAAGCTTTCTTT.